The 10 T cell receptor beta chains in this list originate from one sample, sequenced in a study of T cells in Graves' hyperthyroidism and ophthalmopathy. Amplification yielded TCR beta CDR3 regions, with RNA transcripts as the source. During a first-round RT-PCR of the TCR CDR3, the HTBI primer set was used. TCRdb re-called the multiplex PCR reads with MiXCR, one entry per CDR3 protein. The data contain 500,000 to 800,000 distinct CDR3 sequences, less than 45% of them singletons. Sequenced material: peripheral blood or thyroid tissue (not recorded which). The source is an adult man with Graves' disease, either hyperthyroidism or ophthalmopathy (not recorded which).

The chain joins TRBV7-8 to TRBJ2-3; D is perhaps TRBD2 (5 bases). CDR3 length: 14 amino acids. In germline, CDR1 is SGHVS, CDR2 FQNEAQ. V lost 1 base and J lost 8, with 13 bases in between. The CDR3 bases are TGTGCCAGCAGCTTAGGGCTGGACTCGGGTACGCAGTATTTT. This encodes CASSLGLDSGTQYF.

This clonotype appeared many times. CDR3 sequence: CSAGTGRDGYTF. The CDR3 region has the DNA TGCAGCGCAGGGACAGGGCGGGATGGCTACACCTTC. The chain employs TRBV29-1 and TRBJ1-2; the match to TRBD1 covers 9 bases. Looked up from germline, CDR1 is SQVTM and CDR2 is ANQGSEA. V lost 7 bases to trimming and J lost 6 bases; unmatched junction nucleotides: 6. The CDR3 extends over 12 amino acids.

This clonotype was detected ten times or more. The genes are TRBV24-1 and TRBJ2-5, with unresolved D. Trimming took 2 bases from V and 0 from J, leaving 12 bases between them. The CDR3 extends over 16 amino acids. Germline assignment: CDR1 KGHDR and CDR2 SFDVKD. CDR3 loop: CATSDSDGLNQETQYF. The CDR3 nucleotides are TGTGCCACCAGTGATTCAGACGGGCTGAACCAAGAGACCCAGTACTTC.

About this clonotype itself: Its ends do not fully match the called genes, so a read error is possible. This chain links TRBV10-3 with TRBJ1-5; TRBD1 matches 8 bases. Germline V gives CDR1 ENHRY, CDR2 SYGVKD. The CDR3 totals 16 residues. As DNA, the CDR3 is TGTGCCAGCAGTTTAGGGGGTCAGGGGGCCGATCAGCCCCAGCATTTT. Encoded protein: CASSLGGQGADQPQHF.

Comments on this clonotype: One end of the junction is discordant with germline, which a read error may explain. This rearrangement joins TRBV25-1 to TRBJ2-6; D might be TRBD2 (5 bases). CDR1 MGHDK and CDR2 SYGVNS come from the germline V gene. This CDR3 region has 17 residues. The CDR3 reads CASSWRAGRSGANVLTF. CDR3 in DNA: TGCGCCAGCAGCTGGCGGGCAGGCCGATCTGGGGCCAACGTCCTGACTTTC.

This sequence joins TRBV20-1 and TRBJ2-5; 7 bases fit TRBD1. The CDR3 length is 14 residues. Germline V gene data show CDR1 as DFQATT and CDR2 as SNEGSKA (reference sequence). V lost 2 bases and J lost 9; bases outside the gene matches: 12. The CDR3, as DNA: TGCAGTGCTAGACCGACAGGGATCTATCAGCCCCAGTACTTC. Its translation: CSARPTGIYQPQYF.

The V and J genes are TRBV7-9 and TRBJ2-7, with 10 bases aligning to TRBD1. The V gene's germline CDR1 is SEHNR and CDR2 FQNEAQ (reference sequence). V shed 0 bases, J shed 5 bases, and the junction held 4 bases outside the gene matches. The length of the CDR3 is 15 residues. The CDR3 region has the DNA TGTGCCAGCAGCTTAGCCCTGGACAGGGGGGACGAGCAGTACTTC. This codes for CASSLALDRGDEQYF.

Details on this clonotype: A much larger clone differs from this one at a single base, so this may be a read error. The chain uses TRBV24-1 and TRBJ2-2, with D hard to call. Germline assignment: CDR1 KGHDR and CDR2 SFDVKD. Trimming shortened V by 7 bases and J by 5 bases, and 7 bases separated the two germline ends. The CDR3 has 12 amino acids. The CDR3 bases are TGTGCCACCAGGGCCCGAACCGGGGAGCTGTTTTTT. It yields the protein CATRARTGELFF.

The rearrangement uses TRBV10-3 and TRBJ1-5, with D perhaps TRBD1 (5 bases). This CDR3 region has 14 residues. Germline V gene sequence: CDR1 ENHRY, CDR2 SYGVKD. V gave up 6 bases and J gave up 0 bases, with 9 bases separating them. The CDR3 protein is CAISYGTSNQPQHF. CDR3 sequence (DNA): TGTGCCATCAGCTACGGGACTAGCAATCAGCCCCAGCATTTT.

On this clonotype: A single base separates this from a much larger clone, so it may be a read error. The CDR3, as DNA: TGTGTCAGCAGCGAGGGACTAGCGGGAGCATACGAGCAGTACTTC. It specifies CVSSEGLAGAYEQYF. The chain carries TRBV7-8 and TRBJ2-7, with 14 nucleotides matching TRBD2. The CDR3 totals 15 residues. The germline V gene encodes CDR1 SGHVS and CDR2 FQNEAQ.